These 20 T cell receptor beta chains share one sample of origin, sequenced in a study of T cell repertoires in cytomegalovirus infection. TCRdb analysed the reads with MiXCR anew, one entry per CDR3 protein. The repertoire consists of more than 350,000 distinct CDR3 sequences, with roughly 30% occurring once and the leading ten covering roughly an eighth. Sequencing was done on a sample of PBMCs. All receptors derive from a human donor in good health (CMV status not recorded). Some clones in this sample may be carry-over from other donors' samples.

This clonotype was seen a handful of times. The chain employs TRBV10-3 and TRBJ1-6; possible D gene TRBD1, 6 bases. Germline assignment: CDR1 ENHRY and CDR2 SYGVKD. The V end lost 4 bases, the J end lost 9 bases, and 13 bases lay between the germline ends. CDR3 size: 14 residues. The CDR3 sequence: CAISGEPRGSPLHF. DNA of the CDR3: TGTGCCATCAGTGGGGAACCCAGGGGTTCACCCCTCCACTTT.

The V and J genes are TRBV13 and TRBJ2-7; D ambiguous. The CDR3 length is 15 residues. Germline V CDR1 and CDR2: PRHDT, FYEKMQ (reference sequence). V lost 0 bases, J lost 3 bases, and 12 bases lay in between. The CDR3 region is CASSLGSFPGYEQYF. The DNA of the CDR3 is TGTGCCAGCAGCTTAGGTTCCTTTCCGGGCTACGAGCAGTACTTC.

The gene calls are TRBV15 and TRBJ1-5; D unresolved. The V and J ends lost 0 bases and 7 bases respectively, with 13 bases between them. This CDR3 is 15 amino acids long. CDR1 LNHNV and CDR2 YYDKDF come from the germline V gene (reference sequence). CDR3 in amino acids: CATSRDRPLGQPQHF. In DNA, the CDR3 is TGTGCCACCAGCAGAGACAGGCCCTTGGGGCAGCCCCAGCATTTT.

In its sample, this clonotype was seen a few times. The chain recombines TRBV4-1 with TRBJ2-2; TRBD1 matches at 8 bases. The junction had 9 bases not matched to a gene; V was cut back by 0 bases and J by 15 bases. Per germline, CDR1 MGHRA and CDR2 YSYEKL. The CDR3 is 14 amino acids. Here the CDR3 DNA reads TGCGCCAGCAGCCAAGAGGGGAGACAGGGGCTGGTGTTTTTT. It yields the protein CASSQEGRQGLVFF.

V is TRBV6-8 and J is TRBJ1-1; maybe TRBD1 (5 bases). The CDR3 covers 12 residues. Germline assignment: CDR1 MNHGY and CDR2 SAAAGT. The CDR3 DNA sequence: TGTGCGACCCAAGACAGCTTTCTTGAAGCTTTCTTT. Translated: CATQDSFLEAFF.

This chain joins TRBV3-1 and TRBJ2-4, with 8 bases matching TRBD2. V trimming: 1 base; J trimming: 16 bases; junction bases outside the gene matches: 9. Germline loops: CDR1 LGHDT, CDR2 YNNKEL (reference sequence). This CDR3 has 13 amino acids. The CDR3 reads CASSQVSGDRIYF. The DNA of the CDR3 is TGTGCCAGCAGCCAAGTTAGCGGGGACCGTATATACTTC.

This clonotype appeared many times. J is TRBJ2-7 and V is TRBV6-1; 9 nucleotides align to TRBD1. Trimming at V came to 2 bases and at J to 4 bases, leaving 12 bases not matched to a gene. Germline V gene lookup returns CDR1 MNHNS and CDR2 SASEGT. This CDR3 is built from 17 residues. DNA for the CDR3: TGTGCCAGCAGTGAAAACAGGAGGGGACAGGGAAGATACGAGCAGTACTTC. This encodes CASSENRRGQGRYEQYF.

This chain links TRBV11-2 with TRBJ2-7; 9 bases agree with TRBD1. This CDR3 has 14 residues. CDR1 and CDR2 from the germline V gene are SGHAT and FQNNGV. J was trimmed by 4 bases and V by 3 bases; bases with no gene match: 4. CDR3 in amino acids: CASSFGTGQYEQYF. CDR3 in DNA: TGTGCCAGCAGCTTCGGGACAGGGCAGTACGAGCAGTACTTC.

The genes are TRBV28 and TRBJ1-2; D unclear. Germline V gives CDR1 MDHEN, CDR2 SYDVKM. This CDR3 is built from 14 residues. V lost 2 bases and J lost 5, with 12 bases in between. CDR3 nucleotide sequence: TGTGCCAGCAGTTTACCGTCGGCGGCGTATGGCTACACCTTC. It yields the protein CASSLPSAAYGYTF.

The chain has TRBV10-2 and TRBJ2-7, with a weak D call TRBD2 (6 bases). Trimming left V 7 bases short and J 5 bases short, with 9 bases between. CDR1 is WSHSY and CDR2 is SAAADI in the germline V gene. This CDR3 is 11 amino acids long. The CDR3 DNA reads TGCGCCAGCAACACGGGGGACGAGCAGTACTTC. This encodes CASNTGDEQYF.

This clonotype was seen repeatedly, ten times or more. This chain connects TRBV7-6 to TRBJ1-1, with D perhaps matching TRBD1 (6 bases). Germline loops: CDR1 SGHVS, CDR2 FNYEAQ. Trimming left V 1 base short and J 1 base short, with 10 bases between. The CDR3 runs 15 residues. The CDR3 reads CASSLGATGNTEAFF. The CDR3, as DNA: TGTGCCAGCAGCTTAGGTGCGACAGGGAACACTGAAGCTTTCTTT.

This clonotype was seen repeatedly, ten times or more. This sequence joins TRBV7-8 and TRBJ2-7; D ambiguous. V gave up 4 bases and J gave up 3 bases, with 10 bases separating them. Germline loops: CDR1 SGHVS, CDR2 FQNEAQ. The CDR3 runs 13 residues. This chain's CDR3 is CASSYQWDYEQYF. The CDR3 nucleotides read TGTGCCAGCAGCTACCAATGGGACTACGAGCAGTACTTC.

This clonotype has only a few counts. The chain uses TRBV4-1 and TRBJ2-1; D unclear. The germline V gene encodes CDR1 MGHRA and CDR2 YSYEKL. V was trimmed by 4 bases and J by 0 bases, leaving 10 bases between them. The CDR3 covers 15 residues. The CDR3 sequence: CASSLMSSSYNEQFF. CDR3 nucleotide sequence: TGCGCCAGCAGCCTTATGTCCAGCTCCTACAATGAGCAGTTCTTC.

The chain couples TRBV6-6 to TRBJ2-4, with D maybe TRBD2 (6 bases). In germline, CDR1 is MNHNY, CDR2 SVGAGI (reference sequence). Trimming shortened V by 5 bases and J by 3 bases, and 20 bases separated the two germline ends. The CDR3 totals 17 residues. The CDR3 reads CASSRREAGKVKNIQYF. CDR3 DNA sequence: TGTGCCAGCAGTAGGAGGGAGGCAGGGAAGGTCAAAAACATTCAGTACTTC.

The chain carries TRBV23-1 and TRBJ1-5, with D unresolved. TRBV23-1 is noted as an ORF with a role that remains uncertain. Trimming cost V 4 bases and J 7 bases, with 20 bases left between them. The CDR3 is made up of 16 amino acids. CDR3 sequence: CASSLTRRPRRQPQHF. The DNA for the CDR3 is TGCGCCAGCAGTCTCACGAGACGGCCAAGGAGGCAGCCCCAGCATTTT.

This clonotype was seen ten or more times. The rearrangement links TRBV7-2 to TRBJ1-5; D gene unclear. The V end lost 2 bases, the J end lost 4 bases, and 9 bases lay between the germline ends. CDR1 and CDR2 (germline): SGHTA, FQGNSA. This CDR3 contains 14 residues. The CDR3 spells CASSLFGPNQPQHF. CDR3 nucleotide sequence: TGTGCCAGCAGCTTATTCGGGCCAAATCAGCCCCAGCATTTT.

On this clonotype itself: The CDR3 does not end in the conserved phenylalanine or tryptophan, so this is likely a read error. The genes are TRBV24-1 and TRBJ2-5; 10 positions agree with TRBD1. The CDR3 is made up of 14 amino acids. Germline lookup yields CDR1 KGHDR and CDR2 SFDVKD. Unmatched junction bases numbered 2, after V lost 3 bases and J lost 5 bases. CDR3 sequence reads: CATSDEGQGETQYL. DNA for the CDR3: TGTGCCACCAGTGATGAGGGACAGGGGGAGACCCAGTACTTA.

This clonotype has a handful of counts. The chain employs TRBV29-1 and TRBJ1-1, with D possibly matching TRBD1 (5 bases). Germline V gene lookup returns CDR1 SQVTM and CDR2 ANQGSEA. Trimming cost V 2 bases and J 6 bases, with 13 bases left between them. This CDR3 contains 13 residues. CDR3 protein: CSVESGRTSEAFF. In DNA, the CDR3 is TGCAGCGTTGAATCAGGGCGCACCTCTGAAGCTTTCTTT.

As regards this clonotype: The junction departs from the called germline gene at one end, perhaps through a read error. The rearrangement uses TRBV7-2 and TRBJ1-5; a weak D match, TRBD1 (5 bases). CDR3 length: 15 residues. Per germline, CDR1 SGHTA and CDR2 FQGNSA. CDR3 amino acids: CASSSAERGKQPKHF. The CDR3 DNA is TGTGCCAGCAGCTCGGCGGAAAGGGGCAAGCAGCCCAAGCATTTT.

At least ten counts were recorded for this clonotype. CDR3 DNA sequence: TGTGCCAGCAGCTCAGGACAGAGCACCGGGGAGCTGTTTTTT. This codes for CASSSGQSTGELFF. The gene calls are TRBV7-2 and TRBJ2-2; a possible D gene is TRBD1 (6 bases). V was clipped by 4 bases and J by 4 bases, with 10 bases between them. This CDR3 has 14 amino acids. Germline loops: CDR1 SGHTA, CDR2 FQGNSA.